Below, 21 T cell receptor beta chains from the same sample are listed, as sequenced in a study of blood T cell repertoires in COVID-19. The assay was immunoSEQ multiplex PCR, and TCRdb's table has in-frame clones only and misses some. The sample lists 120,000 to 150,000 clones, 85% to 90% occurring once. The sequencing sample was made of peripheral blood. These TCRs come from a man aged 18 to 29 with COVID-19, enrolled during active disease.

The V gene is TRBV19, the J gene TRBJ1-1, with 10 bases lining up with TRBD1. The ends lost 7 bases at V and 3 bases at J; junction bases unmatched: 17. This CDR3 is 18 amino acids long. CDR1 is LNHDA, CDR2 SQIVND, per germline (reference sequence). The DNA for the CDR3 is TGTGCCAGTACCCAAACCCCGACAGGGGGCTGGAGGTACACTGAAGCTTTCTTT. Protein: CASTQTPTGGWRYTEAFF.

The V call is TRBV2, the J call TRBJ1-2; 7 positions match TRBD1. The germline V gene encodes CDR1 SNHLY and CDR2 FYNNEI. V lost 6 bases, J lost 8 bases, and 9 bases stayed unmatched. The CDR3 has 13 amino acids. DNA for the CDR3: TGTGCCAGCAGAGACGACAGGGATAGGGGCTACACCTTC. As protein: CASRDDRDRGYTF.

The V gene is TRBV24-1, the J gene TRBJ2-3; 8 nucleotides match TRBD1. CDR1 is KGHDR, CDR2 SFDVKD, per germline. The CDR3 contains 18 residues. V shed 4 bases, J shed 5 bases, and the junction held 16 bases outside the gene matches. In nucleotides, the CDR3 is TGTGCCACCAGTGACCTGGACAGGGATGTTGGGAAGAGAGATACGCAGTATTTT. This encodes CATSDLDRDVGKRDTQYF.

This chain connects TRBV14 to TRBJ2-6, with D unclear. CDR3 size: 16 residues. Per the germline V gene, CDR1 is SGHDN and CDR2 is FVKESK. V was pared by 1 base and J by 1 base, with 8 bases between. CDR3 loop: CASSQVYWSGANVLTF. CDR3 nucleotide sequence: TGTGCCAGCAGCCAAGTTTACTGGTCTGGGGCCAACGTCCTGACTTTC.

This chain connects TRBV9 to TRBJ2-5; TRBD1 agrees at 9 bases. This CDR3 comprises 17 residues. Trimming removed 3 bases from V and 0 bases from J; junction bases left unmatched: 9. Germline CDR1 and CDR2: SGDLS and YYNGEE. The CDR3 protein is CASSGPVGTGNQETQYF. The DNA for the CDR3 is TGTGCCAGCAGCGGACCGGTGGGGACAGGGAACCAAGAGACCCAGTACTTC.

This chain joins TRBV6-2 or TRBV6-3 and TRBJ2-7; D may be TRBD2 (6 bases). There are 16 residues in the CDR3. Germline loops: CDR1 MNHEY, CDR2 SVGEGT. Trimming cost V 5 bases and J 3 bases, with 20 bases left between them. DNA of the CDR3: TGTGCCAGCAGTCCACTAGCCGGAGGAATAATCTACGAGCAGTACTTC. Its translation: CASSPLAGGIIYEQYF.

The chain links TRBV6-2 or TRBV6-3 to TRBJ2-1; D ambiguous. The CDR3 runs 15 residues. Looked up from germline, CDR1 is MNHEY and CDR2 is SVGEGT. The V and J ends lost 5 bases and 3 bases respectively, with 14 bases between them. CDR3: CASSESNPIYNEQFF. The CDR3 DNA reads TGTGCCAGCAGTGAGAGTAACCCCATCTACAATGAGCAGTTCTTC.

The V gene is TRBV27, the J gene TRBJ1-6, with TRBD1 identical over 11 bases. V lost 3 bases to trimming and J lost 7 bases; unmatched junction nucleotides: 11. The germline V gene encodes CDR1 MNHEY and CDR2 SMNVEV (reference sequence). The CDR3 totals 18 residues. CDR3 residues: CASSFIPGQGGRNSPLHF. The CDR3 coding sequence is TGTGCCAGCAGTTTCATTCCGGGACAGGGGGGTAGGAATTCACCCCTCCACTTT.

This clone was observed a single time. Other nucleotide sequences from this sample produce the same CDR3. The chain employs TRBV5-1 and TRBJ2-1; 8 bases align to TRBD1. The trim removed 0 bases at V and 6 bases at J, leaving 2 bases unmatched. The CDR3 spans 14 residues. Germline lookup yields CDR1 SGHRS and CDR2 YFSETQ. CDR3 protein: CASSLVTGGNEQFF. The CDR3 coding sequence is TGCGCCAGCAGCTTGGTTACAGGGGGCAATGAGCAGTTCTTC. Together with reference TRBV5-1 and TRBJ2-1, the CDR3 gives the full variable domain: KAGVTQTPRYLIKTRGQQVTLSCSPISGHRSVSWYQQTPGQGLQFLFEYFSETQRNKGNFPGRFSGRQFSNSRSEMNVSTLELGDSALYLCASSLVTGGNEQFFGPGTRLTVL.

V usage is TRBV5-8 and J usage is TRBJ1-2, with a tentative D call TRBD1 (5 bases). Germline-derived CDR1 and CDR2 are SGHTS and YDEGEE. The V end lost 2 bases, the J end lost 4 bases, and 12 bases lay between the germline ends. The CDR3 covers 14 residues. CDR3 DNA: TGTGCCAGCAGCTTTTCGGGGGGTTTCTATGGCTACACCTTC. It codes for CASSFSGGFYGYTF.

The chain employs TRBV19 and TRBJ2-5, with a tentative D call TRBD2 (5 bases). Trimming took 5 bases from V and 4 from J, leaving 11 bases between them. Per germline, CDR1 LNHDA and CDR2 SQIVND (reference sequence). This CDR3 spans 13 amino acids. The CDR3, as DNA: TGTGCCAGTAGTGGAGGATTTGGAGAGACCCAGTACTTC. Translating gives CASSGGFGETQYF.

This clone has more than one count but fewer than ten. The chain links TRBV7-9 to TRBJ1-5; D uncertain. Trimming removed 3 bases from V and 1 base from J, with 7 bases in between. Germline V gene data show CDR1 as SEHNR and CDR2 as FQNEAQ (reference sequence). CDR3 length equals 14 residues. CDR3 sequence reads: CASSFQESNQPQHF. CDR3 nucleotide sequence: TGTGCCAGCAGCTTTCAGGAAAGCAATCAGCCCCAGCATTTT.

The chain is built from TRBV7-9 and TRBJ2-7, with 16 bases lining up with TRBD2. V was clipped by 1 base and J by 3 bases; unmatched bases: 3. This CDR3 contains 17 residues. Per germline, CDR1 SEHNR and CDR2 FQNEAQ (reference sequence). This CDR3 reads CASSLEGTSGRGYEQYF. The DNA of the CDR3 is TGTGCCAGCAGCTTAGAGGGGACTAGCGGGAGGGGCTACGAGCAGTACTTC.

V is TRBV30 and J is TRBJ2-7, with 12 bases identical to TRBD2. The germline V gene has CDR1 GTSNPN and CDR2 SVGIG (reference sequence). V was pared by 4 bases and J by 7 bases, with 8 bases of the junction left unmatched. The CDR3 loop spans 14 amino acids. CDR3 protein: CAWNRLAGDQEQYF. The CDR3 DNA is TGTGCCTGGAATCGACTAGCGGGAGACCAAGAGCAGTACTTC.

This sequence joins TRBV11-2 and TRBJ2-7; 10 nucleotides align to TRBD2. Germline V gene data show CDR1 as SGHAT and CDR2 as FQNNGV. This CDR3 spans 16 amino acids. V lost 1 base to trimming and J lost 7 bases; unmatched junction nucleotides: 10. The CDR3 reads CASSLGVLAGVGEQYF. The CDR3 DNA reads as TGTGCCAGCAGCTTAGGCGTCCTAGCGGGAGTGGGTGAGCAGTACTTC.

The chain recombines TRBV10-1 with TRBJ2-2; 8 nucleotides align to TRBD2. From germline, CDR1 is WNHNN and CDR2 SYGVQD (reference sequence). Losses at the gene ends were 5 bases for V and 1 base for J; bases not matched to a gene: 0. This CDR3 has 14 amino acids. DNA of the CDR3: TGCGCCAGCAGTACTAGCGGGAACACCGGGGAGCTGTTTTTT. Residues: CASSTSGNTGELFF.

The chain recombines TRBV18 with TRBJ2-2; TRBD1 matches at 12 bases. CDR3 size: 15 residues. The germline CDR1 and CDR2 sequences are KGHSH and LQKENI. The ends lost 4 bases at V and 7 bases at J; junction bases unmatched: 4. CDR3: CASSRDRGHVGELFF. CDR3 bases: TGTGCCAGCTCACGGGACAGGGGGCACGTCGGGGAGCTGTTTTTT.

The chain uses TRBV5-4 and TRBJ2-5, with D tentatively TRBD2 (6 bases). Germline V gives CDR1 SGHNT, CDR2 YYREEE (reference sequence). V was pared by 5 bases and J by 4 bases, with 9 bases between. The CDR3 has 12 amino acids. CDR3 amino acids: CASSTGGETQYF. CDR3 nucleotide sequence: TGTGCCAGCAGTACCGGGGGAGAGACCCAGTACTTC. The variable domain in full, completed from reference TRBV5-4 and TRBJ2-5, reads ETGVTQSPTHLIKTRGQQVTLRCSSQSGHNTVSWYQQALGQGPQFIFQYYREEENGRGNFPPRFSGLQFPNYSSELNVNALELDDSALYLCASSTGGETQYFGPGTRLLVL.

The count of this clone is one. The chain recombines TRBV27 with TRBJ2-7, with 7 bases fitting TRBD1. CDR1 and CDR2 (germline): MNHEY, SMNVEV (reference sequence). With 8 bases clipped from V and 0 bases from J, the junction kept 16 bases outside the gene matches. The CDR3 extends over 17 amino acids. The chain's CDR3 is CASGTSGQLAYSYEQYF. The CDR3 nucleotides read TGTGCCAGCGGAACCTCGGGACAGCTTGCCTACTCCTACGAGCAGTACTTC.

V usage is TRBV14 and J usage is TRBJ2-1; 9 bases are a match to TRBD2. The V segment lost 1 base and the J segment 4 bases; nucleotides outside the gene matches: 5. The CDR3 has 16 residues. The germline gives CDR1 SGHDN, CDR2 FVKESK. CDR3 region: CASSQVGTSRYNEQFF. The DNA for the CDR3 is TGTGCCAGCAGCCAAGTAGGGACTAGCCGGTACAATGAGCAGTTCTTC.

The chain is built from TRBV19 and TRBJ1-5, with 7 positions matching TRBD1. V dropped 9 bases and J dropped 7; count of bases not matched to a gene: 18. The germline V gene has CDR1 LNHDA and CDR2 SQIVND (reference sequence). This CDR3 contains 16 residues. In DNA form, the CDR3 reads TGTGCCAGCCGTATGGGTGCAGGGCCGACAGGGCAGCCCCAGCATTTT. It specifies CASRMGAGPTGQPQHF.